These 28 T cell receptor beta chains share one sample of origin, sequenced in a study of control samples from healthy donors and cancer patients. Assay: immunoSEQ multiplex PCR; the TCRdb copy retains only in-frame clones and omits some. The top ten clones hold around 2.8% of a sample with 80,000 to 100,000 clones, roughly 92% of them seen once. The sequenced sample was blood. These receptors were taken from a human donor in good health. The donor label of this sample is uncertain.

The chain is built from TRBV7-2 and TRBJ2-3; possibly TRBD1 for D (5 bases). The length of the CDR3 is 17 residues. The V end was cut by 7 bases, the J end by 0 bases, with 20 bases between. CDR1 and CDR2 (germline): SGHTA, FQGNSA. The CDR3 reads CASTPPRAGPSTDTQYF. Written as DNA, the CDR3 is TGTGCCAGCACACCCCCCAGGGCAGGGCCTAGCACAGATACGCAGTATTTT.

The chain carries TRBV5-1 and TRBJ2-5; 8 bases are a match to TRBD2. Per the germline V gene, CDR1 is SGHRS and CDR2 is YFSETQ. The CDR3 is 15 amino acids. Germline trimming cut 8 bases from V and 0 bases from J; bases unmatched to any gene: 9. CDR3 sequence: CASTLAGTYQETQYF. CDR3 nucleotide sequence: TGCGCCAGTACCTTAGCGGGGACGTACCAAGAGACCCAGTACTTC.

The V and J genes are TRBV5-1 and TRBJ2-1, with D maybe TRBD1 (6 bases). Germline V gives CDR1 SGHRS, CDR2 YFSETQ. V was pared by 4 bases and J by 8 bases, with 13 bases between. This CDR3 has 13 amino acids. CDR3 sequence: CASSAGQKDEQFF. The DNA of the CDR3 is TGCGCCAGCAGCGCAGGACAGAAGGATGAGCAGTTCTTC.

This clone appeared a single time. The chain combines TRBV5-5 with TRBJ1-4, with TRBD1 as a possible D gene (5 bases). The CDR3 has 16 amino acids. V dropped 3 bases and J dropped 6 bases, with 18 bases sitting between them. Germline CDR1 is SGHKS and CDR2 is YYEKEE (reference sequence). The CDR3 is CASSYQPGLDYEKLFF. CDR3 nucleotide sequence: TGTGCCAGCAGCTACCAGCCGGGACTCGATTATGAAAAACTGTTTTTT.

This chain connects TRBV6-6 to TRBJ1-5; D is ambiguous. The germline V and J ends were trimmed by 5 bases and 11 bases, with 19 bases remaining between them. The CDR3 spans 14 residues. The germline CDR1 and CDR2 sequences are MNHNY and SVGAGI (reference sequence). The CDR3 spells CASSPTDPPRAQHF. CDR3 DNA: TGTGCCAGCAGTCCGACGGACCCGCCACGGGCCCAGCATTTT.

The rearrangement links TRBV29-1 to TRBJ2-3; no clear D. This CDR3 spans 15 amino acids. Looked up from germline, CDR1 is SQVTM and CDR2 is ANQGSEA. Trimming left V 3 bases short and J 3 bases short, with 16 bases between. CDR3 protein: CSVDPLGLGTDTQYF. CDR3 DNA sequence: TGCAGCGTTGACCCCCTTGGGTTAGGGACAGATACGCAGTATTTT.

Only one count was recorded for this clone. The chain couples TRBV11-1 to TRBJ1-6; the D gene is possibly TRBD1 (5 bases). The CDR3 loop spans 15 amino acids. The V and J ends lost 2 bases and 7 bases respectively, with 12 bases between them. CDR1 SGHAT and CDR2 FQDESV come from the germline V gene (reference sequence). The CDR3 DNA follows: TGTGCCAGCAGCTTAACTCCAGGGAGGAATTCACCCCTCCACTTT. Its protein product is CASSLTPGRNSPLHF.

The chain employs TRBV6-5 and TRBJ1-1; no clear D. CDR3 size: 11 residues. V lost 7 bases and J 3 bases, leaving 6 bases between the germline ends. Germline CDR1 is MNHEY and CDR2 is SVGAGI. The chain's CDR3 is CASIWDTEAFF. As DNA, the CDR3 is TGTGCCAGCATATGGGACACTGAAGCTTTCTTT.

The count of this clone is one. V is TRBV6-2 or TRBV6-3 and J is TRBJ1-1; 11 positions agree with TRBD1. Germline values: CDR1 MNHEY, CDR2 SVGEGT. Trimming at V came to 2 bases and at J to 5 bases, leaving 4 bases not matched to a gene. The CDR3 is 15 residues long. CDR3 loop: CASSYPGQGATEAFF. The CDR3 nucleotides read TGTGCCAGCAGTTACCCTGGACAGGGGGCGACTGAAGCTTTCTTT.

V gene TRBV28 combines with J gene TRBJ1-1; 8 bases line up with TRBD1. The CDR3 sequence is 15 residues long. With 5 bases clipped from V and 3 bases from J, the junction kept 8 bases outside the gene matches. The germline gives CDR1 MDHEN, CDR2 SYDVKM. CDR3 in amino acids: CASSVRRGPYTEAFF. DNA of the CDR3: TGTGCCAGCAGTGTTCGCAGGGGGCCTTACACTGAAGCTTTCTTT.

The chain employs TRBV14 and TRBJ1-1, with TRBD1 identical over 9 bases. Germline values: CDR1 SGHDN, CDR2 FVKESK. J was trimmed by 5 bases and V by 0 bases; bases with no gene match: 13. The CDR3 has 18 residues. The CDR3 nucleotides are TGTGCCAGCAGCCAAGATCACACGTCGGGACAGGGTTATACTGAAGCTTTCTTT. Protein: CASSQDHTSGQGYTEAFF. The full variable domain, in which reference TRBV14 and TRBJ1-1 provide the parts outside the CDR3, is EAGVTQFPSHSVIEKGQTVTLRCDPISGHDNLYWYRRVMGKEIKFLLHFVKESKQDESGMPNNRFLAERTGGTYSTLKVQPAELEDSGVYFCASSQDHTSGQGYTEAFFGQGTRLTVV.

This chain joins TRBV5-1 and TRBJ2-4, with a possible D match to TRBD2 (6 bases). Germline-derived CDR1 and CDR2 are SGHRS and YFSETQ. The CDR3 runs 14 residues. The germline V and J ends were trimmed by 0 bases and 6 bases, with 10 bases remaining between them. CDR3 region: CASSLAVGGNIQYF. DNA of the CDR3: TGCGCCAGCAGCTTGGCGGTCGGGGGAAACATTCAGTACTTC.

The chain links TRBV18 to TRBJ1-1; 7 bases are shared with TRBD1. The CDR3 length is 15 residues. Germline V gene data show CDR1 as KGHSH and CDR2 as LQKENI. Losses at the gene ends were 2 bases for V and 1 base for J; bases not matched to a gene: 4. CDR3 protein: CASSPRQGKNTEAFF. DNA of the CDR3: TGTGCCAGCTCACCAAGACAGGGAAAGAACACTGAAGCTTTCTTT.

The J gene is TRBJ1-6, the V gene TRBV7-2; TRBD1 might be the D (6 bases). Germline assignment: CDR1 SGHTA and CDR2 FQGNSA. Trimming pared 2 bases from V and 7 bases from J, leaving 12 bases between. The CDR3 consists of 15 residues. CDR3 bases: TGTGCCAGCAGCTTAAGGACAGTCGACAATTCACCCCTCCACTTT. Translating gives CASSLRTVDNSPLHF.

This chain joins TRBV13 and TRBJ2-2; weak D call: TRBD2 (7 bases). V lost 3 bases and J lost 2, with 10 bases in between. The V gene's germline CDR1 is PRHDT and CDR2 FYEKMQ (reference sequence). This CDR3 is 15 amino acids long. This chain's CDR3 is CASSFGGQNTGELFF. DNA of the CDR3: TGTGCCAGCAGCTTCGGGGGGCAAAACACCGGGGAGCTGTTTTTT.

The CDR3 here is CASSSRDRGTPREQYF. Written as DNA, the CDR3 is TGTGCCAGTAGTTCCCGGGACAGGGGGACCCCCCGCGAGCAGTACTTC. The chain has TRBV19 and TRBJ2-7; 11 nucleotides match TRBD1. V shed 5 bases and J 6 bases; nucleotides not matched to a gene: 12. Germline loops: CDR1 LNHDA, CDR2 SQIVND (reference sequence). The CDR3 is 16 residues long.

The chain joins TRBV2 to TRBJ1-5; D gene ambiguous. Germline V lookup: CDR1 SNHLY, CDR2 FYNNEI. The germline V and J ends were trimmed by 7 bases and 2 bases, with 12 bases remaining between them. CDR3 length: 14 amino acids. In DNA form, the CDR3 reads TGTGCCAGCAATGGCAGGAGGGGCAATCAGCCCCAGCATTTT. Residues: CASNGRRGNQPQHF.

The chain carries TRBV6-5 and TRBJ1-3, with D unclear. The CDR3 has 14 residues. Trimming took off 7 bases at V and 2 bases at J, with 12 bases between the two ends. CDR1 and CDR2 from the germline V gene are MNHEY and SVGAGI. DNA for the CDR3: TGTGCCAGCAACGCGGCCCGGGCTGGAAACACCATATATTTT. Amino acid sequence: CASNAARAGNTIYF.

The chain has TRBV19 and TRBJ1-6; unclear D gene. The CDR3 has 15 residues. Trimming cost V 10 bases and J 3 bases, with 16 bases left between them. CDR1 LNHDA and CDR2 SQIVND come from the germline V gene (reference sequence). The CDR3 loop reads CATSGSARYNSPLHF. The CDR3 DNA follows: TGTGCCACCTCGGGGTCAGCTCGCTATAATTCACCCCTCCACTTT.

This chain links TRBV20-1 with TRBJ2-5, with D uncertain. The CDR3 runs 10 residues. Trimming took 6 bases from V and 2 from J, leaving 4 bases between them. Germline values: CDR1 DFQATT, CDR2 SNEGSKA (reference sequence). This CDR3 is CSAYQETQYF. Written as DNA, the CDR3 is TGCAGTGCGTATCAAGAGACCCAGTACTTC.

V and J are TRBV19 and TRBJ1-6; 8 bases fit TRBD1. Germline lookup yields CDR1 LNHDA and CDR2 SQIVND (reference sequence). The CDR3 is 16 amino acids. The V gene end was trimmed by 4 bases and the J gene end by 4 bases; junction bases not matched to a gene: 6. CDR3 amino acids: CASSTPRQGYNSPLHF. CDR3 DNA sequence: TGTGCCAGTAGTACCCCAAGACAGGGGTATAATTCACCCCTCCACTTT.

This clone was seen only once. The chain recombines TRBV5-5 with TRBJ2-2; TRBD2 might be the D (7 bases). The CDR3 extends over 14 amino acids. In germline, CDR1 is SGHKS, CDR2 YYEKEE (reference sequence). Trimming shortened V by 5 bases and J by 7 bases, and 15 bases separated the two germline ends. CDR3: CASRMQGRGGELFF. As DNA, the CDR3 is TGTGCCAGCAGAATGCAGGGGAGGGGCGGGGAGCTGTTTTTT.

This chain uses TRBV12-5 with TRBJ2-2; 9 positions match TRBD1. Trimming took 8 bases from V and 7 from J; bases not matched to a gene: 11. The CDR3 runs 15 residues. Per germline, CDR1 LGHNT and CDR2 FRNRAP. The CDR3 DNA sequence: TGTGCTAGTAGCCCCGGGACAGGGAATTTCGGGGAGCTGTTTTTT. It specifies CASSPGTGNFGELFF. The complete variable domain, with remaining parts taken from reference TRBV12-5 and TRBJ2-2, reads DARVTQTPRHKVTEMGQEVTMRCQPILGHNTVFWYRQTMMQGLELLAYFRNRAPLDDSGMPKDRFSAEMPDATLATLKIQPSEPRDSAVYFCASSPGTGNFGELFFGEGSRLTVL.

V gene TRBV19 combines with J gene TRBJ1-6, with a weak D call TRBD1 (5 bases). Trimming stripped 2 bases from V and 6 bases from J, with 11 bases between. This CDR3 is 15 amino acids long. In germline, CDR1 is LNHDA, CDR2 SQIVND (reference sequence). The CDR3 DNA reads TGTGCCAGTAGTATACTAGACAGCCTTAATTCACCCCTCCACTTT. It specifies CASSILDSLNSPLHF.

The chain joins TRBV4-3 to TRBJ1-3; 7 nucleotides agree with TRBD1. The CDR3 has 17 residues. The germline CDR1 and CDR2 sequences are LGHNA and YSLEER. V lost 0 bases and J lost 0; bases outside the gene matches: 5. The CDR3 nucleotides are TGCGCCAGCAGCCAAGAGATCGCAGGGGGCTCTGGAAACACCATATATTTT. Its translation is CASSQEIAGGSGNTIYF.

The CDR3 reads CASSAGTGTTDTQYF. The CDR3, as DNA: TGTGCCAGCAGCGCAGGGACAGGGACCACAGATACGCAGTATTTT. The V gene is TRBV5-6, the J gene TRBJ2-3; 9 bases are shared with TRBD1. This CDR3 region has 15 residues. Per the germline V gene, CDR1 is SGHDT and CDR2 is YYEEEE. J was trimmed by 2 bases and V by 4 bases; bases with no gene match: 5. Based on the CDR3 plus reference TRBV5-6 and TRBJ2-3, the full variable domain is DAGVTQSPTHLIKTRGQQVTLRCSPKSGHDTVSWYQQALGQGPQFIFQYYEEEERQRGNFPDRFSGHQFPNYSSELNVNALLLGDSALYLCASSAGTGTTDTQYFGPGTRLTVL.

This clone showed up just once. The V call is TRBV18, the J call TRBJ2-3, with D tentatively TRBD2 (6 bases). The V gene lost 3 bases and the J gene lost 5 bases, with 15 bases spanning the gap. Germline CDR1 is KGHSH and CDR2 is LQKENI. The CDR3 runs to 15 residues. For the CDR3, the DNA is TGTGCCAGCTCACCTCCCGGGACCGGGGGAGATACGCAGTATTTT. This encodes CASSPPGTGGDTQYF.

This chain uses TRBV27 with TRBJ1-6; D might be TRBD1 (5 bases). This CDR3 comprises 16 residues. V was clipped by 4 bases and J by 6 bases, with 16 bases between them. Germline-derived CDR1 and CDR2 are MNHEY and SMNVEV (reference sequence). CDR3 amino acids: CASSSTPDISNSPLHF. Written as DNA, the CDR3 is TGTGCCAGCAGTTCAACCCCGGACATTTCTAATTCACCCCTCCACTTT.